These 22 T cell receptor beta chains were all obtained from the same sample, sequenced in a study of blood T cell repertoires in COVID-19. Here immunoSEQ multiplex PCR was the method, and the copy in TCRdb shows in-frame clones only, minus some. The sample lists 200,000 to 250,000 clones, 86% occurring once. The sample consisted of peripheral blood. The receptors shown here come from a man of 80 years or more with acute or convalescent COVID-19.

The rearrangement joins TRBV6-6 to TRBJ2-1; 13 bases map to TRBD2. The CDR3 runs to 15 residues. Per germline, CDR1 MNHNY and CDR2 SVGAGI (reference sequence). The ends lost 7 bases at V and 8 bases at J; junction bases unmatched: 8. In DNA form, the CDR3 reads TGTGCCAGCACCGGACGGACTAGCGGGAGCCATGAGCAGTTCTTC. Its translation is CASTGRTSGSHEQFF.

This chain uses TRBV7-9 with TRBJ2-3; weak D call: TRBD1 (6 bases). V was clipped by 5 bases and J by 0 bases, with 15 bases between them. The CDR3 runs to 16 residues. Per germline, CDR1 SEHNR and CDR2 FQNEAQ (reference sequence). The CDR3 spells CASSIQGRSSTDTQYF. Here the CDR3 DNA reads TGTGCCAGCAGCATACAGGGAAGGTCTAGCACAGATACGCAGTATTTT. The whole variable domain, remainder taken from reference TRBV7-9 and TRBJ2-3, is DTGVSQNPRHKITKRGQNVTFRCDPISEHNRLYWYRQTLGQGPEFLTYFQNEAQLEKSRLLSDRFSAERPKGSFSTLEIQRTEQGDSAMYLCASSIQGRSSTDTQYFGPGTRLTVL.

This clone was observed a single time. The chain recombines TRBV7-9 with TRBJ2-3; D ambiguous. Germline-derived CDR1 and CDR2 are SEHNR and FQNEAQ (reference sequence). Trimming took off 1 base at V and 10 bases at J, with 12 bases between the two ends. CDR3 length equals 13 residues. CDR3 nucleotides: TGTGCCAGCAGCTTAGATGAAATAGCTTCGCAGTATTTT. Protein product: CASSLDEIASQYF. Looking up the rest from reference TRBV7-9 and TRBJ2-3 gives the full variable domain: DTGVSQNPRHKITKRGQNVTFRCDPISEHNRLYWYRQTLGQGPEFLTYFQNEAQLEKSRLLSDRFSAERPKGSFSTLEIQRTEQGDSAMYLCASSLDEIASQYFGPGTRLTVL.

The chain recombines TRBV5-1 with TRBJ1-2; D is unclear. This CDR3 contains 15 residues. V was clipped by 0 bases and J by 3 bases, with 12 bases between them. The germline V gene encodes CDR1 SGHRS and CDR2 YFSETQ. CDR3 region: CASSLEAGMDYGYTF. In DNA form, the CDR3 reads TGCGCCAGCAGCTTGGAGGCGGGAATGGACTATGGCTACACCTTC.

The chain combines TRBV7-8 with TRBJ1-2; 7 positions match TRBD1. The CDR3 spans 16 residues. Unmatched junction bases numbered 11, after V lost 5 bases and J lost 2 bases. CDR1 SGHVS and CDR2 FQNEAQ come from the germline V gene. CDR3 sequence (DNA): TGTGCCAGCAGCCTTGGGGAGGCAGGGGGAAACTATGGCTACACCTTC. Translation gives CASSLGEAGGNYGYTF. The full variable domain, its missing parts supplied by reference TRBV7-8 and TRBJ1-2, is GAGVSQSPRYKVAKRGQDVALRCDPISGHVSLFWYQQALGQGPEFLTYFQNEAQLDKSGLPSDRFFAERPEGSVSTLKIQRTQQEDSAVYLCASSLGEAGGNYGYTFGSGTRLTVV.

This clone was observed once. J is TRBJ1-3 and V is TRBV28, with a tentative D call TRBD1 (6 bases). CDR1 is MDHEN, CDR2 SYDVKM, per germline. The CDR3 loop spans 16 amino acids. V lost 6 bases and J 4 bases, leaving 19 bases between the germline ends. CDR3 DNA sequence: TGTGCCAGCAGATCATCCCCAGGGGCAGAAGGAAACACCATATATTTT. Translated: CASRSSPGAEGNTIYF. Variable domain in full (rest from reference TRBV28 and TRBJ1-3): DVKVTQSSRYLVKRTGEKVFLECVQDMDHENMFWYRQDPGLGLRLIYFSYDVKMKEKGDIPEGYSVSREKKERFSLILESASTNQTSMYLCASRSSPGAEGNTIYFGEGSWLTVV.

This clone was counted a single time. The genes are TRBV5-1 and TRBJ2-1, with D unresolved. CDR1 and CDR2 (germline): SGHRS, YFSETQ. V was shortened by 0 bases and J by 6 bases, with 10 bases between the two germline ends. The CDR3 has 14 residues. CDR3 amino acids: CASSLDLSANEQFF. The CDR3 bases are TGCGCCAGCAGCTTGGACTTATCTGCCAATGAGCAGTTCTTC.

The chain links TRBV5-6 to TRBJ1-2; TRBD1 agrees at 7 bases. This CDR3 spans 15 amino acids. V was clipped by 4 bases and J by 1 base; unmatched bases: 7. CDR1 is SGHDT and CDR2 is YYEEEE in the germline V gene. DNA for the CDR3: TGTGCCAGCAGCGCCCCGGGACAGCTTAACTATGGCTACACCTTC. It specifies CASSAPGQLNYGYTF.

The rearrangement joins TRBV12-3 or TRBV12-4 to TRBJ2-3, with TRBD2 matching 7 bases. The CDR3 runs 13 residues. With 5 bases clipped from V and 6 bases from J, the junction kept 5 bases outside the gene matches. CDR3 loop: CASSTSSGDTQYF. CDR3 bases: TGTGCCAGCAGTACCTCTAGCGGCGATACGCAGTATTTT.

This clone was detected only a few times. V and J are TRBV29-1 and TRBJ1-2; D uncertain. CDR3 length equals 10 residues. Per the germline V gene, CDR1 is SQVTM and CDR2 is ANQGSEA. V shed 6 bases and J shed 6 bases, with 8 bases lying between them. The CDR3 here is CSVHEDGYTF. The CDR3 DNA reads TGCAGCGTCCATGAGGATGGCTACACCTTC.

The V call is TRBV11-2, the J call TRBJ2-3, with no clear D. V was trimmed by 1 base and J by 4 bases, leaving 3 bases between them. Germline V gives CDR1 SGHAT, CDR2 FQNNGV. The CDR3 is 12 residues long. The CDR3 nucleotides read TGTGCCAGCAGCTTAGCCGCAGATACGCAGTATTTT. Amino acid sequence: CASSLAADTQYF.

CDR3 loop: CAISDRTGQGEKLFF. The CDR3 nucleotides are TGTGCCATCAGTGATAGAACAGGGCAGGGTGAAAAACTGTTTTTT. The rearrangement uses TRBV10-3 and TRBJ1-4; a possible D gene is TRBD1 (6 bases). This CDR3 has 15 residues. V was shortened by 3 bases and J by 7 bases, with 15 bases between the two germline ends. The germline CDR1 and CDR2 sequences are ENHRY and SYGVKD.

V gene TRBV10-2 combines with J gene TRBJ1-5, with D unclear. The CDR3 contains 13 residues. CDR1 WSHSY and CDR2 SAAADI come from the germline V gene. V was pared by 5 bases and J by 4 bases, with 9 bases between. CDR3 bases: TGCGCCAGCAGTCAGACACTGAATCAGCCCCAGCATTTT. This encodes CASSQTLNQPQHF.

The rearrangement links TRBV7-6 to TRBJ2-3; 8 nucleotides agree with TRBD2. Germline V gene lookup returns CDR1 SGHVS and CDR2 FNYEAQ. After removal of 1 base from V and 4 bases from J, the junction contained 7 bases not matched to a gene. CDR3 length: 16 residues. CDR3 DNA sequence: TGTGCCAGCAGCTTAGGCGGGGGGCGCGGTGCAGATACGCAGTATTTT. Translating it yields CASSLGGGRGADTQYF. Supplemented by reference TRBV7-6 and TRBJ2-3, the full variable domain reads GAGVSQSPRYKVTKRGQDVALRCDPISGHVSLYWYRQALGQGPEFLTYFNYEAQQDKSGLPNDRFSAERPEGSISTLTIQRTEQRDSAMYRCASSLGGGRGADTQYFGPGTRLTVL.

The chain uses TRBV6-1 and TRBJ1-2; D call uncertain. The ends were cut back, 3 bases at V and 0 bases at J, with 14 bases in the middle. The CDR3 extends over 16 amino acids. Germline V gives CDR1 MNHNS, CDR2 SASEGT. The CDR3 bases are TGTGCCAGCAGTGACTGGTTACGGGAGACTAACTATGGCTACACCTTC. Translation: CASSDWLRETNYGYTF.

The CDR3 bases are TGTGCCAGCAGTTCCGCGACAGGGGGGACGTTCTTC. This sequence encodes CASSSATGGTFF. The chain is built from TRBV28 and TRBJ2-1; the match to TRBD1 covers 9 bases. Trimming cost V 4 bases and J 15 bases; bases outside gene matches: 7. The CDR3 spans 12 residues. Germline V CDR1 and CDR2: MDHEN, SYDVKM. Drawing the rest from reference TRBV28 and TRBJ2-1, the complete variable domain is DVKVTQSSRYLVKRTGEKVFLECVQDMDHENMFWYRQDPGLGLRLIYFSYDVKMKEKGDIPEGYSVSREKKERFSLILESASTNQTSMYLCASSSATGGTFFGPGTRLTVL.

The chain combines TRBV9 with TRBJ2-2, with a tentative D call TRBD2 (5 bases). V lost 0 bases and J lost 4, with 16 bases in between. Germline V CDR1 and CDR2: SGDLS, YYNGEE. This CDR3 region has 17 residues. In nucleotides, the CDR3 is TGTGCCAGCAGCGTAGTAGCGACCCAGGCTGGCACCGGGGAGCTGTTTTTT. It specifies CASSVVATQAGTGELFF.

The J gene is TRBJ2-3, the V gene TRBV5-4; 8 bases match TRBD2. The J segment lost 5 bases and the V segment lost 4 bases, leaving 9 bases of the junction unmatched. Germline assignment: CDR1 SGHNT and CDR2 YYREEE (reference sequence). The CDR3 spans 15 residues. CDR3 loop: CASSLLGTSQDTQYF. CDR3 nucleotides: TGTGCCAGCAGCCTGCTCGGGACTAGTCAAGATACGCAGTATTTT.

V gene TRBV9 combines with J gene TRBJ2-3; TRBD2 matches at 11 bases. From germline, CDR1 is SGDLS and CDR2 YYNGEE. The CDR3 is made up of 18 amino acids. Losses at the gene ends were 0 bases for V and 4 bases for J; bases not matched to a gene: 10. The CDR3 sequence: CASSVEVSGRAWADTQYF. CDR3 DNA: TGTGCCAGCAGCGTAGAGGTTAGCGGGAGGGCCTGGGCAGATACGCAGTATTTT.

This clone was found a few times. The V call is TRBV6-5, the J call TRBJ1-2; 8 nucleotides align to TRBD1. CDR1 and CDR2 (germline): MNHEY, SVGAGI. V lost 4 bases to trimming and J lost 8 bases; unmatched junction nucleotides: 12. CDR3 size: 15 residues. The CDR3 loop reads CASSSLDRAIHGYTF. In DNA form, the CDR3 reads TGTGCCAGCAGTTCACTGGACAGGGCGATACACGGCTACACCTTC.

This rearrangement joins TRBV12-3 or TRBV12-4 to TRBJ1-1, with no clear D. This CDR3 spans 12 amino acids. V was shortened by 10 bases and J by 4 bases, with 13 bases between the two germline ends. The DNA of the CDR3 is TGTGCCACCCGCCCGGTTCCCACTGAAGCTTTCTTT. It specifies CATRPVPTEAFF.

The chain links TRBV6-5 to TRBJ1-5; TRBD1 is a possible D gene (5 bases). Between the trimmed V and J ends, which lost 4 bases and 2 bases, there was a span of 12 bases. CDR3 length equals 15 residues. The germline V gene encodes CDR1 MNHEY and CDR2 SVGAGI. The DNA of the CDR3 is TGTGCCAGCAGTTCCGGGACTCCGGGCAATCAGCCCCAGCATTTT. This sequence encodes CASSSGTPGNQPQHF.